The 29 T cell receptor beta chains reported below all come from one sample, sequenced in a study of blood T cell repertoires in COVID-19. TCRdb's table, derived via immunoSEQ multiplex PCR, lists solely in-frame clones and lacks some. This sample yields more than 400,000 clones, of which 80% to 90% are seen a single time; 3.2% belongs to the top ten. Sequencing used peripheral blood. These receptors were taken from a human donor in a cohort sampled during active COVID-19.

The V call is TRBV18, the J call TRBJ2-7; tentatively, D is TRBD2 (5 bases). CDR1 is KGHSH and CDR2 is LQKENI in the germline V gene. Trimming removed 3 bases at V and 5 bases at J, with 8 bases between. The CDR3 sequence is 12 residues long. The CDR3 here is CASSPETNEQYF. DNA for the CDR3: TGTGCCAGCTCACCGGAGACTAACGAGCAGTACTTC.

This rearrangement joins TRBV28 to TRBJ2-5; possible D gene TRBD2, 5 bases. The CDR3 covers 14 residues. Germline CDR1 MDHEN, CDR2 SYDVKM. V lost 5 bases, J lost 2 bases, and 12 bases lay in between. CDR3 coding DNA: TGTGCCAGCAGTCCCAATGGGAGTCAAGAGACCCAGTACTTC. This gives the protein CASSPNGSQETQYF.

This chain uses TRBV5-1 with TRBJ1-2; tentative D call: TRBD1 (5 bases). Germline CDR1 and CDR2: SGHRS and YFSETQ. The CDR3 is 15 amino acids. The V gene lost 0 bases and the J gene lost 5 bases, with 14 bases spanning the gap. The DNA of the CDR3 is TGCGCCAGCAGCTTGGACTACACAGGACCTTATGGCTACACCTTC. Protein: CASSLDYTGPYGYTF.

This chain uses TRBV3-1 (or the pseudogene TRBV3-2) with TRBJ2-3, with TRBD2 identical over 12 bases. Trimming removed 0 bases from V and 10 bases from J; junction bases left unmatched: 8. Germline V gene data show CDR1 as LGHDT and CDR2 as YNNKEL (reference sequence). The CDR3 runs 16 residues. The CDR3 DNA reads as TGTGCCAGCAGCCAAGATGGGGCTAGCGGGGGGGATGCGCAGTATTTT. Its translation: CASSQDGASGGDAQYF.

A few counts support this clone. The chain is built from TRBV18 and TRBJ1-6; 10 bases align to TRBD1. CDR3 length: 16 residues. Germline CDR1 and CDR2: KGHSH and LQKENI. Trimming at V came to 5 bases and at J to 5 bases, leaving 6 bases not matched to a gene. CDR3 DNA sequence: TGTGCCAGCTCATCGACAGGGGGCGCCGATAATTCACCCCTCCACTTT. Amino acid sequence: CASSSTGGADNSPLHF.

The gene calls are TRBV5-5 and TRBJ1-4, with 7 bases that match TRBD1. Trimming took 3 bases from V and 2 from J; bases not matched to a gene: 4. Looked up from germline, CDR1 is SGHKS and CDR2 is YYEKEE (reference sequence). The CDR3 totals 15 residues. This chain's CDR3 is CASSSLGQTNEKLFF. DNA for the CDR3: TGTGCCAGCAGCTCCCTGGGACAGACTAATGAAAAACTGTTTTTT.

The chain combines TRBV10-3 with TRBJ2-1; the match to TRBD2 covers 11 bases. From germline, CDR1 is ENHRY and CDR2 SYGVKD. The trim removed 2 bases at V and 10 bases at J, leaving 13 bases unmatched. This CDR3 comprises 17 residues. CDR3 coding DNA: TGTGCCATCAGTGAGACAACTAGCGGGAGCCCCTCAGGAGAGCAGTTCTTC. Translated: CAISETTSGSPSGEQFF.

The genes are TRBV15 and TRBJ2-2; TRBD2 matches at 9 bases. This CDR3 is 16 amino acids long. The J segment lost 7 bases and the V segment lost 2 bases, leaving 8 bases of the junction unmatched. CDR1 and CDR2 from the germline V gene are LNHNV and YYDKDF (reference sequence). CDR3 DNA sequence: TGTGCCACCAGCAGATTCTCTAGCGGGGAGGGCGGGGAGCTGTTTTTT. It translates to CATSRFSSGEGGELFF.

This chain connects TRBV6-6 to TRBJ2-1; 8 positions match TRBD2. The CDR3 is 14 amino acids. The germline gives CDR1 MNHNY, CDR2 SVGAGI (reference sequence). V trimming: 5 bases; J trimming: 4 bases; junction bases outside the gene matches: 4. The CDR3 DNA reads TGTGCCAGCAGTCTTAGCGGGGAGTACAATGAGCAGTTCTTC. Translated: CASSLSGEYNEQFF.

V gene TRBV14 combines with J gene TRBJ1-5, with D maybe TRBD1 (6 bases). This CDR3 contains 15 residues. Per the germline V gene, CDR1 is SGHDN and CDR2 is FVKESK. V lost 4 bases to trimming and J lost 3 bases, with 13 bases between them. CDR3 nucleotide sequence: TGTGCCAGCAGCCCCGGACAGAAAGACAATCAGCCCCAGCATTTT. Its translation: CASSPGQKDNQPQHF.

J is TRBJ1-3 and V is TRBV19; D gene uncertain. Germline CDR1 is LNHDA and CDR2 is SQIVND (reference sequence). The CDR3 length is 14 residues. Between the trimmed V and J ends, which lost 10 bases and 3 bases, there was a span of 16 bases. This CDR3 is CAISAPGFGNTIYF. The DNA of the CDR3 is TGTGCCATCTCCGCGCCGGGGTTTGGAAACACCATATATTTT.

V gene TRBV11-3 combines with J gene TRBJ1-2, with 10 bases fitting TRBD1. This CDR3 has 13 residues. CDR1 SGHNT and CDR2 YENEEA come from the germline V gene. Germline trimming cut 5 bases from V and 7 bases from J; bases unmatched to any gene: 4. CDR3: CASSLDRGLGYTF. The CDR3 DNA is TGTGCCAGCAGCCTCGACAGGGGGCTTGGCTACACCTTC. Supplemented by reference TRBV11-3 and TRBJ1-2, the full variable domain reads EAGVVQSPRYKIIEKKQPVAFWCNPISGHNTLYWYLQNLGQGPELLIRYENEEAVDDSQLPKDRFSAERLKGVDSTLKIQPAELGDSAVYLCASSLDRGLGYTFGSGTRLTVV.

V is TRBV15 and J is TRBJ1-6, with D perhaps TRBD1 (6 bases). Germline values: CDR1 LNHNV, CDR2 YYDKDF (reference sequence). Trimming pared 5 bases from V and 8 bases from J, leaving 10 bases between. This CDR3 is built from 13 residues. CDR3 DNA: TGTGCCACCAGCCCACGACAGGATTCACCCCTCCACTTT. The encoded protein is CATSPRQDSPLHF. Supplemented by reference TRBV15 and TRBJ1-6, the full variable domain reads DAMVIQNPRYQVTQFGKPVTLSCSQTLNHNVMYWYQQKSSQAPKLLFHYYDKDFNNEADTPDNFQSRRPNTSFCFLDIRSPGLGDTAMYLCATSPRQDSPLHFGNGTRLTVT.

The chain employs TRBV2 and TRBJ1-4; the D is unclear. With 5 bases removed from V and 8 bases from J, the gap between germline ends came to 12 bases. This CDR3 region has 13 residues. The germline gives CDR1 SNHLY, CDR2 FYNNEI. The CDR3 DNA is TGTGCCAGCAGTTACAAGGGAGGAGAAAAACTGTTTTTT. Amino acids: CASSYKGGEKLFF.

The J gene is TRBJ2-1, the V gene TRBV5-1; 9 nucleotides align to TRBD1. Trimming removed 4 bases from V and 7 bases from J; junction bases left unmatched: 6. Germline V gene lookup returns CDR1 SGHRS and CDR2 YFSETQ. This CDR3 is 14 amino acids long. CDR3 amino acids: CASSPGTGRNEQFF. In DNA form, the CDR3 reads TGCGCCAGCAGCCCCGGGACAGGGCGGAATGAGCAGTTCTTC.

The chain combines TRBV24-1 with TRBJ2-3; 8 bases are a match to TRBD2. Germline loops: CDR1 KGHDR, CDR2 SFDVKD. V shed 1 base and J 0 bases; nucleotides not matched to a gene: 11. The CDR3 runs 19 residues. The CDR3 protein is CATSDFEAGVITSTDTQYF. The CDR3 DNA is TGTGCCACCAGTGATTTTGAAGCGGGAGTGATAACTAGCACAGATACGCAGTATTTT.

This rearrangement joins TRBV28 to TRBJ2-3, with 7 bases identical to TRBD1. From germline, CDR1 is MDHEN and CDR2 SYDVKM. This CDR3 has 18 amino acids. V dropped 5 bases and J dropped 2; count of bases not matched to a gene: 16. The CDR3 spells CASSPWGQLKGDTDTQYF. In DNA form, the CDR3 reads TGTGCCAGCAGTCCCTGGGGACAGCTTAAGGGAGACACAGATACGCAGTATTTT.

The CDR3, as DNA: TGTGCCAGCCACGGGACAGGGCTAAAAAGCGATGGCTACACCTTC. Translated: CASHGTGLKSDGYTF. This chain joins TRBV6-5 and TRBJ1-2, with 9 positions matching TRBD1. V was pared by 8 bases and J by 6 bases, with 13 bases of the junction left unmatched. Looked up from germline, CDR1 is MNHEY and CDR2 is SVGAGI. This CDR3 spans 15 amino acids.

This clone was observed a few times. CDR3 residues: CASSQFMLNNEQFF. CDR3 bases: TGCGCCAGCAGTCAATTCATGCTAAACAATGAGCAGTTCTTC. The rearrangement links TRBV23-1 to TRBJ2-1; D gene ambiguous. TRBV23-1 has ORF status, its function being uncertain. The CDR3 has 14 amino acids. With 1 base removed from V and 5 bases from J, the gap between germline ends came to 9 bases.

V is TRBV30 and J is TRBJ2-7; 10 bases match TRBD2. The CDR3 length is 14 residues. Germline CDR1 reads GTSNPN; CDR2 reads SVGIG (reference sequence). J lost 3 bases, V lost 1 base, and 3 bases had no gene match. Here the CDR3 DNA reads TGTGCCTGGAGTGGTTCTAGCGGGAGCTACGAGCAGTACTTC. The encoded protein is CAWSGSSGSYEQYF. Together with reference TRBV30 and TRBJ2-7, the CDR3 gives the full variable domain: SQTIHQWPATLVQPVGSPLSLECTVEGTSNPNLYWYRQAAGRGLQLLFYSVGIGQISSEVPQNLSASRPQDRQFILSSKKLLLSDSGFYLCAWSGSSGSYEQYFGPGTRLTVT.

The genes are TRBV5-1 and TRBJ1-1; TRBD1 matches 8 bases. The J segment lost 0 bases and the V segment lost 2 bases, leaving 3 bases of the junction unmatched. Germline CDR1 SGHRS, CDR2 YFSETQ. This CDR3 comprises 15 residues. The CDR3 coding sequence is TGCGCCAGCAGCTTTGACAGGGGTATGAACACTGAAGCTTTCTTT. This gives the protein CASSFDRGMNTEAFF.

The rearrangement uses TRBV7-2 and TRBJ1-1; D is unresolved. V was shortened by 0 bases and J by 6 bases, with 11 bases between the two germline ends. In germline, CDR1 is SGHTA, CDR2 FQGNSA. The CDR3 length is 14 residues. DNA of the CDR3: TGTGCCAGCAGCTTAGCGCACCACAACCCTGAAGCTTTCTTT. This gives the protein CASSLAHHNPEAFF.

CDR3 nucleotide sequence: TGTGCCAGCAGTTTTTCAGGGCGGGAGACCCAGTACTTC. Protein sequence: CASSFSGRETQYF. The chain carries TRBV27 and TRBJ2-5; TRBD1 might be the D (5 bases). Germline V lookup: CDR1 MNHEY, CDR2 SMNVEV (reference sequence). Trimming cost V 3 bases and J 5 bases, with 10 bases left between them. CDR3 length equals 13 residues.

This clone occurred once. The chain employs TRBV7-3 and TRBJ1-2; D gene unclear. Germline V lookup: CDR1 SGHTA, CDR2 FQGTGA. CDR3 size: 13 residues. The ends were cut back, 4 bases at V and 4 bases at J, with 10 bases in the middle. This CDR3 is CASSYTEIYGYTF. Written as DNA, the CDR3 is TGTGCCAGCAGCTATACAGAGATCTATGGCTACACCTTC.

There are a few counts of this clone. The chain employs TRBV15 and TRBJ1-6, with TRBD1 matching 7 bases. Germline CDR1 and CDR2: LNHNV and YYDKDF (reference sequence). V was pared by 5 bases and J by 10 bases, with 14 bases of the junction left unmatched. CDR3 length: 16 amino acids. CDR3: CATSGHRAGGYSPLHF. The CDR3 DNA reads as TGTGCCACCAGCGGTCACCGAGCAGGGGGATACTCACCCCTCCACTTT.

The chain recombines TRBV19 with TRBJ1-5, with a tentative D call TRBD1 (6 bases). Per germline, CDR1 LNHDA and CDR2 SQIVND (reference sequence). The CDR3 totals 14 residues. V was cut by 3 bases and J by 3 bases, with 9 bases left in between. CDR3 DNA: TGTGCCAGTAGTATTTGGACAGCCAATCAGCCCCAGCATTTT. It encodes CASSIWTANQPQHF.

The rearrangement uses TRBV18 and TRBJ2-2; D is unclear. The CDR3 length is 14 residues. Looked up from germline, CDR1 is KGHSH and CDR2 is LQKENI. V gave up 3 bases and J gave up 7 bases, with 12 bases separating them. The CDR3 nucleotides are TGTGCCAGCTCACCCCCGGCCGCGGTCGGGGAGCTGTTTTTT. The encoded protein is CASSPPAAVGELFF.

The chain combines TRBV7-3 with TRBJ2-5, with 7 bases that match TRBD2. Trimming at V came to 1 base and at J to 4 bases, leaving 3 bases not matched to a gene. Germline-derived CDR1 and CDR2 are SGHTA and FQGTGA. CDR3 length equals 14 residues. CDR3 DNA sequence: TGTGCCAGCAGCTTAAGAAGCGGGGTAGAGACCCAGTACTTC. The encoded protein is CASSLRSGVETQYF.

V is TRBV7-9 and J is TRBJ2-5; 11 bases agree with TRBD2. The ends lost 0 bases at V and 5 bases at J; junction bases unmatched: 8. CDR3 size: 17 residues. CDR1 and CDR2 from the germline V gene are SEHNR and FQNEAQ (reference sequence). The CDR3: CASSLAELAGVGETQYF. CDR3 DNA: TGTGCCAGCAGCTTAGCGGAACTAGCGGGAGTAGGCGAGACCCAGTACTTC.